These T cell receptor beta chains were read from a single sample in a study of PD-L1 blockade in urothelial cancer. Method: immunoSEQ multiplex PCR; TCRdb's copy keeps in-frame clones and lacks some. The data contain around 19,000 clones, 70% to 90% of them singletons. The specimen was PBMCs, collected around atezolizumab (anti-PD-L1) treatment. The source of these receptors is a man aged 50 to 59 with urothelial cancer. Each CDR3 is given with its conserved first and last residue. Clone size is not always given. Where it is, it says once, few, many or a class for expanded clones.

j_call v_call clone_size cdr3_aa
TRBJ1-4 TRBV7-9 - CASRKFRGGLKNEKLFF
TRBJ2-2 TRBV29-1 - CSVASGVGTGELFF
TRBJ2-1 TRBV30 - CAWTSGTPMFF
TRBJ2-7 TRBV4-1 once CASSQDYLPDYEQYF
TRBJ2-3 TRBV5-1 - CASSLTSGASTHTDTQYF
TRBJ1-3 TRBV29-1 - CSVEWPGQGNTVYF
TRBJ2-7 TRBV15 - CATSRDRYRGSYEQYF
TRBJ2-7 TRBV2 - CASSRKQVSYEQYF
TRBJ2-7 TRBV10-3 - CAISPPDREREQYF
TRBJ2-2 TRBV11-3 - CASSLASTGYTGELFF
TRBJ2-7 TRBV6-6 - CASTGGYEQYF
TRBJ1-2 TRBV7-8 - CASTKGQGGDYGYTF
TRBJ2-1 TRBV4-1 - CASSSRDFDLGEQFF
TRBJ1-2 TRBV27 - CASSLEAQGHGYTF
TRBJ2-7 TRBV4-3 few CASSQEMVEAQYF
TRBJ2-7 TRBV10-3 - CAISESYVASLVSGESGSYEQYF
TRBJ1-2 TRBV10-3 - CAISDPEAGARGYTF
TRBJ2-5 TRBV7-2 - CASSLVPAGAQETQYF
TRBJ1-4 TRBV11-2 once CASSFGGASGEKLFF
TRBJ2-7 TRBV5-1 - CASSLEAGVAYEQYF
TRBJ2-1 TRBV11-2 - CASSFTTLASGGGYEQFF
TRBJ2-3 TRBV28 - CASSLPDLLQAVDTQYF
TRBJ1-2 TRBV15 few CATSRDQKSANYGYTF
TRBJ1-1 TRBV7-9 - CASSLQGQANTEAFF
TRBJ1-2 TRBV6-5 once CASSYSGRGDGYTF
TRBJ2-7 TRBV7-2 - CASSLDGQGSYEQYF
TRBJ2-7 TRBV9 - CASSTGQGSYEQYF
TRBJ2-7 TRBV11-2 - CASSTLAGATYEQYF
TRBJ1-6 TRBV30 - CAWTTGTGSPLHF
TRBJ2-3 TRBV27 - CASSWATDTQYF
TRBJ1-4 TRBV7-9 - CASSSGISITNEKLFF
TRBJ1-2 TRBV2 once CASSELGTYGYTF
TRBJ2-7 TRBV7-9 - CATARDRDQAYEQYF
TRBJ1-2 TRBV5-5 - CASSSTGGYGYTF
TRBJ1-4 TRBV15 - CATSRDLRGEANEKLFF
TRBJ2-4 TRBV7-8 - CASSTTGENIQYF
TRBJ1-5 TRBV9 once CASSVGSLNQPQHF
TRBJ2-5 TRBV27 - CASSLTGETQYF
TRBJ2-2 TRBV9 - CASSVAKASGGNTGELFF
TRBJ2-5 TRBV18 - CASSPLPTSGLGETQYF
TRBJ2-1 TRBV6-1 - CASELAGVYNEQFF
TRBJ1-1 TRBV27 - CASSKQGADTEAFF
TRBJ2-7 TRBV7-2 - CASSTLAGGGEQYF
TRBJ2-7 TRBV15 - CATSRGGTSGYEQYF
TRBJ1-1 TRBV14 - CASSQGRGQNTEAFF
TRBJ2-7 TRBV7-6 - CASSTQGLPGDEQYF